This T cell receptor (beta chain) was obtained from a study of T cells in Graves' hyperthyroidism and ophthalmopathy. RNA transcripts were the template for amplifying TCR beta CDR3 regions. Researchers ran a first-round RT-PCR on the TCR CDR3 using the HTBI primer set. TCRdb redid the calling of the multiplex PCR reads with MiXCR, one entry per CDR3 protein. The sample lists about 560,000 distinct CDR3 sequences; 13% to 15% were seen once. The ends were cut back, 0 bases at V and 0 bases at J, with 12 bases in the middle. CDR3 length: 17 residues. Per the germline V gene, CDR1 is LGHDT and CDR2 is YNNKEL (reference sequence). This clonotype was observed at least ten times.

V usage is TRBV3-1 and J usage is TRBJ2-1; D ambiguous. The origin of this receptor is a woman aged 40-49 years with Graves' hyperthyroidism. The specimen sequenced was blood. CDR3 sequence: CASSQEFNQSSYNEQFF. The CDR3 DNA is TGTGCCAGCAGCCAAGAATTCAATCAGAGCTCCTACAATGAGCAGTTCTTC.